The rows below give T cell receptor beta chains drawn from one sample of a study of identical twins. MiXCR, applied by TCRdb to the 5' RACE reads, yields one record per CDR3 protein. The sample has around 550,000 distinct CDR3 sequences; over 12% are singletons. This sample also appeared in a second study, on yellow fever vaccine responses in identical twins.

Sequencing was performed on CD4+ T cells sorted from blood. All receptors come from a woman between 18 and 29 years old in good health. The CDR3 runs from the conserved cysteine through the conserved F or W. The order of the fields is J gene, V gene, clone size, D gene, CDR3 protein, CDR3 DNA. A D gene is named only where the DNA matches it firmly. Clone size is given for some rows only: seen once, a few or many times, or a class if the clone is expanded.

TRBJ2-3 TRBV20-1 few NA CSANWGTDTQYF TGCAGTGCTAATTGGGGCACAGATACGCAGTATTTT
TRBJ2-1 TRBV29-1 NA TRBD2 CSVPLAGLISDEQFF TGCAGCGTTCCCCTAGCGGGATTAATCTCTGATGAGCAGTTCTTC
TRBJ1-6 TRBV18 few NA CASSPRGNGRNSPLHF TGTGCCAGCTCACCAAGGGGTAATGGGAGGAATTCACCCCTCCACTTT
TRBJ2-4 TRBV5-1 NA TRBD1 CASSLGDRGVNIQYF TGCGCCAGCAGCTTGGGGGACAGGGGAGTAAACATTCAGTACTTC
TRBJ2-1 TRBV9 NA NA CASSVTGAGQFF TGTGCCAGCAGCGTGACGGGTGCCGGGCAGTTCTTC
TRBJ2-7 TRBV2 NA NA CASSKTGATSYEQYF TGTGCCAGCAGTAAGACAGGCGCAACTTCCTACGAGCAGTACTTC
TRBJ1-2 TRBV5-1 few NA CASSLYSLDGCTF TGCGCCAGCAGCTTGTATTCCCTCGATGGCTGCACCTTT
TRBJ2-5 TRBV5-6 few TRBD1 CASSAIGGTGEETQYF TGTGCCAGCAGCGCCATCGGTGGGACAGGGGAAGAGACCCAGTACTTC
TRBJ1-2 TRBV7-8 NA NA CASSLEGMLRGGGDGYTF TGTGCCAGCAGCCTAGAAGGGATGTTACGAGGGGGTGGGGATGGCTACACCTTC
TRBJ2-3 TRBV29-1 few NA CSVNGRGVTDTQYF TGCAGCGTTAACGGCAGGGGTGTCACAGATACGCAGTATTTT
TRBJ2-1 TRBV24-1 few NA CATSGTQLFNEQFF TGTGCCACCTCGGGGACCCAGTTGTTCAATGAGCAGTTCTTC
TRBJ1-1 TRBV25-1 few NA CASSELGLNTEAFF TGTGCCAGCAGTGAACTAGGGTTAAACACTGAAGCTTTCTTT
TRBJ1-1 TRBV5-1 many NA CASSLGGALNTEAFF TGCGCCAGCAGCTTAGGGGGGGCCCTGAACACTGAAGCTTTCTTT
TRBJ2-5 TRBV7-2 few NA CASSLTSQVTQYF TGTGCCAGCAGCTTAACCTCCCAAGTAACCCAGTACTTC
TRBJ1-5 TRBV6-1 NA TRBD1 CASSQTGAGWSNQPQHF TGTGCCAGCAGTCAGACAGGGGCGGGTTGGAGCAATCAGCCCCAGCATTTT
TRBJ1-1 TRBV5-1 few NA CASNLGEEAFF TGCGCCAGCAACCTGGGAGAAGAAGCTTTCTTT
TRBJ1-2 TRBV7-8 few NA CASSLDWKAYGYTF TGTGCCAGCAGCCTCGACTGGAAGGCCTATGGCTACACCTTC
TRBJ1-1 TRBV3-1 few NA CASSPLGRPGGTEAFF TGTGCCAGCAGCCCACTGGGTCGGCCCGGGGGCACTGAAGCTTTCTTT
TRBJ2-5 TRBV7-9 NA TRBD1 CASSGRQGQETQYF TGTGCCAGCAGCGGCCGACAGGGTCAAGAGACCCAGTACTTC
TRBJ2-1 TRBV6-1 NA TRBD2 CASIGSTSGSSYNEQFF TGTGCCAGCATCGGTAGCACTAGCGGCAGCTCCTACAATGAGCAGTTCTTC
TRBJ2-5 TRBV15 few TRBD2 CATKRGGNQETQYF TGTGCCACCAAGCGGGGGGGAAATCAAGAGACCCAGTACTTC
TRBJ2-3 TRBV28 once TRBD2 CASSTTSVVGTQYF TGTGCCAGCAGTACAACTAGCGTCGTTGGTACGCAGTATTTT
TRBJ2-1 TRBV5-1 few TRBD1 CASRQGVIYEQFF TGCGCCAGCAGGCAGGGGGTTATCTATGAGCAGTTCTTC
TRBJ1-4 TRBV5-1 few TRBD1 CASTAGTGGFKGEKLFF TGCGCCAGCACCGCCGGGACAGGGGGCTTCAAGGGCGAAAAACTGTTTTTT
TRBJ2-1 TRBV20-1 NA TRBD2 CSASLTSGRASEQFF TGCAGTGCTAGCTTGACTAGCGGGAGGGCCTCGGAGCAGTTCTTC
TRBJ2-2 TRBV24-1 NA TRBD1 CATSDSRRGQTGELFF TGTGCCACCAGTGATTCTCGCAGGGGGCAAACCGGGGAGCTGTTTTTT
TRBJ2-7 TRBV12-3/TRBV12-4 NA TRBD1 CASRKTGRAFQQYF TGTGCCAGCAGAAAGACAGGGCGGGCGTTCCAGCAGTACTTC
TRBJ1-2 TRBV9 few NA CASSVDHGYTF TGTGCCAGCAGCGTAGATCATGGCTACACCTTC
TRBJ2-5 TRBV12-3/TRBV12-4 few NA CASTHSTGPVLRTQYF TGTGCCAGCACTCACTCAACGGGACCTGTACTTCGGACCCAGTACTTC